This entry features one TCR beta chain sequence. Its antigen is still unknown. The repertoire was sequenced with immunoSEQ multiplex PCR; TCRdb's copy has only in-frame clones and lacks some. This sample has about 82,000 clones, with around 92% found just once. The data originate from a study of graft-versus-host responses after intestinal transplantation. Study details: Tacrolimus and steroids were given for 3 to 4 years to all recipients after anti-thymocyte globulin induction.

Study-wide results and limits: Early declines in HvG clones that occurred post-transplant were associated with peak circulating GvH clone levels.

Germline V gives CDR1 MNHEY, CDR2 SVGAGI. The J segment lost 6 bases and the V segment lost 5 bases, leaving 6 bases of the junction unmatched. This CDR3 contains 13 residues. The J gene is TRBJ1-2, the V gene TRBV6-5; 7 bases agree with TRBD1. The clonotype was recovered from a human donor who received an intestinal transplant. The sample here was unstimulated CD4+ T cells sorted from spleen or lymph node cells, taken before intestinal transplant. The CDR3, as DNA: TGTGCCAGCAGTCGCCCAGGACAGGATGGCTACACCTTC. Translated: CASSRPGQDGYTF.